The rows below give T cell receptor beta chains drawn from one sample of a study of blood T cell repertoires in COVID-19. Sequencing was performed with immunoSEQ multiplex PCR; in TCRdb, only in-frame clones are kept and a portion is missing. This table holds 150,000 to 160,000 clones, approximately 91% found once. The sample consisted of peripheral blood. These receptors all come from an older woman with acute or convalescent COVID-19. CDR3s include the opening cysteine and the closing phenylalanine or tryptophan. The D gene is left open where the match is weak. Clone sizes are given selectively: once, few, many, or a class where the clone is expanded.

J | size | D | V | DNA | CDR3
TRBJ1-5 | NA | TRBD1 | TRBV4-1 | TGCGCCAGCAGCCTGACAGGGGGCGAACAGCCCCAGCATTTT | CASSLTGGEQPQHF
TRBJ1-6 | NA | NA | TRBV9 | TGTGCCAGCAGCCCCCAACAGAGCTCCTATAATTCACCCCTCCACTTT | CASSPQQSSYNSPLHF
TRBJ1-4 | NA | NA | TRBV15 | TGTGCCACCAGCAGATCTGATGAAAAACTGTTTTTT | CATSRSDEKLFF
TRBJ2-1 | NA | TRBD2 | TRBV3-1/TRBV3-2 | TGTGCCAGCAGCCCACCCGGGACTAGCGCTAACAATGAGCAGTTCTTC | CASSPPGTSANNEQFF
TRBJ2-5 | NA | TRBD2 | TRBV5-1 | TGCGCCAGCAGCTTGAAGCCGCCGGGACTAGCGGGGGGAGAGACCCAGTACTTC | CASSLKPPGLAGGETQYF
TRBJ1-3 | once | NA | TRBV6-5 | TGTGCCAGCAGCCCAGGGGCCTCTGGAAACACCATATATTTT | CASSPGASGNTIYF
TRBJ1-6 | NA | NA | TRBV9 | TGTGCCAGCAGCGCCCTAAGTTCCTATAATTCACCCCTCCACTTT | CASSALSSYNSPLHF
TRBJ2-3 | NA | NA | TRBV25-1 | TGTGCCAGCACAAGGCAAGGGACATATACGCAGTATTTT | CASTRQGTYTQYF
TRBJ1-2 | NA | NA | TRBV6-5 | TGTGCCAGCAGTTACCTGGCCACGATCTACTATGGCTACACCTTC | CASSYLATIYYGYTF
TRBJ2-5 | NA | TRBD2 | TRBV9 | TGTGCCAGCAGCGTAGGAGGACTAGCGACCGAGACCCAGTACTTC | CASSVGGLATETQYF
TRBJ1-2 | NA | NA | TRBV27 | TGTGCCAGCAGTGCCGGGGGGCGCGACTATGGCTACACCTTC | CASSAGGRDYGYTF
TRBJ1-5 | once | NA | TRBV4-1 | TGCGCCAGCAGCCTCAGGTCAGAACCTTATAGCAATCAGCCCCAGCATTTT | CASSLRSEPYSNQPQHF
TRBJ1-2 | NA | TRBD1 | TRBV9 | TGTGCCAGCAGCGGATGGGGGACAGTCTTCTATGGCTACACCTTC | CASSGWGTVFYGYTF
TRBJ2-1 | NA | TRBD2 | TRBV28 | TGTGCCAGCAGTTTATCCCCACTAGCGGGGGCCGGGGAGCAGTTCTTC | CASSLSPLAGAGEQFF
TRBJ1-1 | NA | NA | TRBV2 | TGTGCCAGCAGCTCCGAGACGGCGAGGGGAGGCACTGAAGCTTTCTTT | CASSSETARGGTEAFF
TRBJ1-6 | once | TRBD1 | TRBV5-4 | TGTGCCAGCAGCTTATCCGGGACAGGGTATTCACCCCTCCACTTT | CASSLSGTGYSPLHF
TRBJ1-2 | NA | NA | TRBV9 | TGTGCCAGCAGTCCTGGTGGGGGGAAAATATCCCTGGGATACTATGGCTACACCTTC | CASSPGGGKISLGYYGYTF
TRBJ2-7 | few | TRBD1 | TRBV10-2 | TGCGCCAGCAGTGAGTCGAACAGGGGGATCTACGAGCAGTACTTC | CASSESNRGIYEQYF
TRBJ2-1 | once | TRBD2 | TRBV5-6 | TGTGCCAGCAGCTTGGTGGGAGGGGCCCATGAGCAGTTCTTC | CASSLVGGAHEQFF
TRBJ1-4 | once | NA | TRBV5-1 | TGCGCCAGCAGCTCATCCGGGACTAATGAAAAACTGTTTTTT | CASSSSGTNEKLFF
TRBJ1-2 | NA | NA | TRBV9 | TGTGCCAGCAGCCAAGGGGCAGTGACGTACTATGGCTACACCTTC | CASSQGAVTYYGYTF
TRBJ1-4 | NA | NA | TRBV19 | TGTGCCAGTAGGGGCAGGGCGAGTGAAAAACTGTTTTTT | CASRGRASEKLFF
TRBJ1-5 | NA | NA | TRBV7-8 | TGTGCCAGCAGCTTCTACTCGGCGGGCAGCAATCAGCCCCAGCATTTT | CASSFYSAGSNQPQHF
TRBJ2-4 | NA | NA | TRBV27 | TGTGCCAGCAGTTCCGCGGGGGCCGGAGCCAAAAACATTCAGTACTTC | CASSSAGAGAKNIQYF
TRBJ2-5 | NA | NA | TRBV5-1 | TGCGCCAGCCGCGGGGCTACCGAAGAGACCCAGTACTTC | CASRGATEETQYF
TRBJ1-2 | NA | TRBD1 | TRBV11-2 | TGTGCCAGCAGCTTAAACAGGGGGTTCGATGGCTACACCTTC | CASSLNRGFDGYTF
TRBJ2-3 | NA | TRBD2 | TRBV5-1 | TGCGCCAGCAGCTTGACTAGCGGGGGGTTAGATACGCAGTATTTT | CASSLTSGGLDTQYF
TRBJ2-3 | NA | NA | TRBV12-3/TRBV12-4 | TGTGCCAGCAGAGAGGCAGATACGCAGTATTTT | CASREADTQYF
TRBJ1-2 | NA | NA | TRBV27 | TGTGCCAGCAGGGGAAGTGGCAGGGGTGGAGGCTACACCTTC | CASRGSGRGGGYTF
TRBJ1-1 | NA | NA | TRBV12-3/TRBV12-4 | TGTGCCAGCGGCCGAGGGAACACTGAAGCTTTCTTT | CASGRGNTEAFF
TRBJ1-4 | NA | TRBD1 | TRBV18 | TGTGCCAGCTCACAACAAGGACAGGAGGAAAAACTGTTTTTT | CASSQQGQEEKLFF
TRBJ1-2 | NA | NA | TRBV7-9 | TGTGCCAGCAGCTTAGCGGGGCACTCTAACTATGGCTACACCTTC | CASSLAGHSNYGYTF
TRBJ1-5 | NA | TRBD1 | TRBV5-8 | TGTGCCAGCAGCTTGGGGGACAGGGGGCTATATAGCAATCAGCCCCAGCATTTT | CASSLGDRGLYSNQPQHF
TRBJ2-2 | NA | NA | TRBV11-1 | TGTGCCAGCAGCTTAGTAAACACCGGGGAGCTGTTTTTT | CASSLVNTGELFF
TRBJ1-6 | NA | TRBD1 | TRBV5-6 | TGTGCCAGCAGCTTGGGAGGGGGCGGACATTCACCCCTCCACTTT | CASSLGGGGHSPLHF
TRBJ1-4 | few | NA | TRBV12-3/TRBV12-4 | TGTGCCAGCAGTTTGTACAACGAAAAACTGTTTTTT | CASSLYNEKLFF
TRBJ2-2 | few | TRBD2 | TRBV7-3 | TGTGCCAGCAGCTTAACGAGCGGGGGGCCCACCGGGGAGCTGTTTTTT | CASSLTSGGPTGELFF
TRBJ1-4 | NA | NA | TRBV4-3 | TGCGCCAGCAGCGAGACGGCGCCTTACCTAGCAAGAGGTGAAAAACTGTTTTTT | CASSETAPYLARGEKLFF
TRBJ1-5 | NA | TRBD1 | TRBV3-1/TRBV3-2 | TGTGCCAGCAGTAGGGACAGGGCCTCGAATCAGCCCCAGCATTTT | CASSRDRASNQPQHF
TRBJ1-1 | NA | NA | TRBV7-9 | TGTGCCAGCAGCTCGCAGGGAGGCACTGAAGCTTTCTTT | CASSSQGGTEAFF
TRBJ2-4 | NA | TRBD1 | TRBV5-4 | TGTGCCAACAGGGGTGGGCAAAACATTCAGTACTTC | CANRGGQNIQYF
TRBJ1-4 | NA | NA | TRBV21-1 | TGTGCCAGCAGCAAAGTCCGCCGACATATCATAGGTGAAAAACTGTTTTTT | CASSKVRRHIIGEKLFF
TRBJ2-3 | NA | TRBD2 | TRBV11-1 | TGTGCCAGCGTTCCTGGCGGGGGGGCATATACGCAGTATTTT | CASVPGGGAYTQYF
TRBJ1-1 | NA | TRBD1 | TRBV3-1/TRBV3-2 | TGTGCCAGCAGCCAAGATTCCATAGGGACAGTTGAAGCTTTCTTT | CASSQDSIGTVEAFF
TRBJ1-2 | once | NA | TRBV4-2 | TGTGCCAGCAGCCAAGATAGGAGGGCGGCAGCCAGGGACTATGGCTACACCTTC | CASSQDRRAAARDYGYTF
TRBJ1-2 | NA | NA | TRBV20-1 | TGCAGTGCTAGTAGCCGCTACGGCTACACCTTC | CSASSRYGYTF
TRBJ2-3 | NA | TRBD2 | TRBV5-1 | TGCGCCAGCAGCTTGGCCGGGGGGGCGGTGGCAGATACGCAGTATTTT | CASSLAGGAVADTQYF
TRBJ1-3 | NA | TRBD1 | TRBV6-5 | TGTGCCAGCAGTTATGACAGGGGGGTTGGAAACACCATATATTTT | CASSYDRGVGNTIYF
TRBJ2-3 | NA | TRBD2 | TRBV7-2 | TGTGCCAGCAGCGTCGGACTAGCGGGGGGGCCCAGGGTTTCAGATACGCAGTATTTT | CASSVGLAGGPRVSDTQYF
TRBJ1-1 | NA | TRBD1 | TRBV5-1 | TGCGCCAGCAGCTTGGGAACAGGGGGTTGGAACACTGAAGCTTTCTTT | CASSLGTGGWNTEAFF
TRBJ2-2 | NA | TRBD1 | TRBV4-2 | TGTGCCAGCAGCCAAGGCTCCCGGGACAGGGGGCGATACCTAAACACCGGGGAGCTGTTTTTT | CASSQGSRDRGRYLNTGELFF